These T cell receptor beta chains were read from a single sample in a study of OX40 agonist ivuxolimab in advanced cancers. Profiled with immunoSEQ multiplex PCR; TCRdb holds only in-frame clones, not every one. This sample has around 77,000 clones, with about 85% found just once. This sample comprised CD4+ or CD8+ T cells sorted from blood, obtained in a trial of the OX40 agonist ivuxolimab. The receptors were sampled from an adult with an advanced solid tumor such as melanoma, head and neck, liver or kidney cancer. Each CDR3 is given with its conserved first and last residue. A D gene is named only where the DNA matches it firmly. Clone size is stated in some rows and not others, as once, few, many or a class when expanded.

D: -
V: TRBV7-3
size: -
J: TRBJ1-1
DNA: TGTGCCAGCAGCTTAGGGAGGGGAGGCACTGAAGCTTTCTTT
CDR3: CASSLGRGGTEAFF

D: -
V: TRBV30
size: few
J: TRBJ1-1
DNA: TGTGCCTGGAGTCCTACAGATACAGTTGAAGCTTTCTTT
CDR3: CAWSPTDTVEAFF

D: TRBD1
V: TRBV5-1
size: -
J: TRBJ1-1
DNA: TGCGCCAGCGGCTTATTGGAACAGGGGGTCGCTGAAGCTTTCTTT
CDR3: CASGLLEQGVAEAFF

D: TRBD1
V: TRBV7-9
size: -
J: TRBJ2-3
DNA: TGTGCCAGCAGCTTCCTCCCGGGACAGGCAGAGGCAGATACGCAGTATTTT
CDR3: CASSFLPGQAEADTQYF

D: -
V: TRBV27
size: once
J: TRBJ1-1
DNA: TGTGCCAGCAGGCCTGACAGGTGGGGAGACACTGAAGCTTTCTTT
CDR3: CASRPDRWGDTEAFF

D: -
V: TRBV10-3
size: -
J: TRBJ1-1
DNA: TGTGCCATCAGTTTACAGGGAGGGGATGGAACTGAAGCTTTCTTT
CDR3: CAISLQGGDGTEAFF

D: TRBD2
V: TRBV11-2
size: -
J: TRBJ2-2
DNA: TGTGCCAGCAGCCCGGGACTAGCGGGTACCGGGGAGCTGTTTTTT
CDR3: CASSPGLAGTGELFF

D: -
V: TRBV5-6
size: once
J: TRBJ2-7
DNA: TGTGCCAGCAGCCCGGGTCCCGGCTACGAGCAGTACTTC
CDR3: CASSPGPGYEQYF

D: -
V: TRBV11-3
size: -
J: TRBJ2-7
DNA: TGTGCCAAAACTACGGGGAGGACGGCGCAGTACTTC
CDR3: CAKTTGRTAQYF

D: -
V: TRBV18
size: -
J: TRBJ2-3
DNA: TGTGCCAGCTCACCACCAGGAGATACGCAGTATTTT
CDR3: CASSPPGDTQYF

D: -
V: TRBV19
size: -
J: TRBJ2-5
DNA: TGTGCCAGTAGTGACAGGTACCAAGAGACCCAGTACTTC
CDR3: CASSDRYQETQYF

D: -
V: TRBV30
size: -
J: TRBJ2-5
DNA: TGTGCCTGGAGTGTAACAACGGCAGGTACCTGGGGGACCCAGTACTTC
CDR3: CAWSVTTAGTWGTQYF

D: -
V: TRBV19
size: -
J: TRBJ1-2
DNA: TGTGCTGCTAGCTACTCCGGTGCGGAGGGACTGTTGGACTATGGCTACACCTTC
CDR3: CAASYSGAEGLLDYGYTF

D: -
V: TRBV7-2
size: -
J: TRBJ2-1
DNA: TGTGCCAGCAGCTTAGGAGAGACAGGTTACAATGAGCAGTTCTTC
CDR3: CASSLGETGYNEQFF

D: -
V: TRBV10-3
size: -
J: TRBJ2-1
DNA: TGTGCCATCAGAGGATCCGGGACCAGTGCCCTAAATGAGCAGTTCTTC
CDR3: CAIRGSGTSALNEQFF

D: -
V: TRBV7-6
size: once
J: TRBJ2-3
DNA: TGTGCCAGCAGCTTAACAGAGCTGAGCACAGATACGCAGTATTTT
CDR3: CASSLTELSTDTQYF

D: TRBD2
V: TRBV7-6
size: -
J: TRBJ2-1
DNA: TGTGCCAGCAGCTTTGGCGACTCCGGGACTAGGAGAGGCAATGAGCAGTTCTTC
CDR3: CASSFGDSGTRRGNEQFF

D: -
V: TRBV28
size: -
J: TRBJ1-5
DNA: TGTGCCAGCAGTTTAATGACTCCCCAGCATTTT
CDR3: CASSLMTPQHF

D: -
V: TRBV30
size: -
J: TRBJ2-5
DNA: TGTGCCTGGAGGGGATCGCATGGGGAGACCCAGTACTTC
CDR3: CAWRGSHGETQYF

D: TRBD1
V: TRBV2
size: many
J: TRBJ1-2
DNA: TGTGCCAGCAGTTCCGGGACAGGGGGAGAAGGGAGACTGGGCTACACCTTC
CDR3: CASSSGTGGEGRLGYTF

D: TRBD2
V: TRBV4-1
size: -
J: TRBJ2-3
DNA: TGCGCCAGCAGCCAACAGACTAGCGGGGGCGGTGGTACGCAGTATTTT
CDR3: CASSQQTSGGGGTQYF

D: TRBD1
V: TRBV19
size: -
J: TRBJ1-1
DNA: TGTGCCAGTAGCTGGGGACAGCAGAACACTGAAGCTTTCTTT
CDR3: CASSWGQQNTEAFF

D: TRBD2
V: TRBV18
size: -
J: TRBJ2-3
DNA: TGTGCCAGCTCACCACGACTAGCGGGGGGCGGCGCAGATACGCAGTATTTT
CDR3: CASSPRLAGGGADTQYF

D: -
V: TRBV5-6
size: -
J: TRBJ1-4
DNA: TGTGCCAGCAGCTTGTTAGGGAGCACTAATGAAAAACTGTTTTTT
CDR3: CASSLLGSTNEKLFF

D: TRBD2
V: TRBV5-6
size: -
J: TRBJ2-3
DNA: TGTGCCAGCAGCTTTTGGGCTAGCGGGGGGGCCGTAGATACGCAGTATTTT
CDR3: CASSFWASGGAVDTQYF

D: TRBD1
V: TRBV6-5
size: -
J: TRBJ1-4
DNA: TGTGCCAGCAGTACAAGAGGGGGCACTAATGAAAAACTGTTTTTT
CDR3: CASSTRGGTNEKLFF

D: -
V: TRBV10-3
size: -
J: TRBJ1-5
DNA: TGTGCCATCAGTGAACAGGAAGGGAGCAATCAGCCCCAGCATTTT
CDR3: CAISEQEGSNQPQHF

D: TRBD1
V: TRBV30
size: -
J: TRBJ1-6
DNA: TGTGCCTGGAGTGTTCCTGGGACAGGGATCCATAATTCACCCCTCCACTTT
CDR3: CAWSVPGTGIHNSPLHF

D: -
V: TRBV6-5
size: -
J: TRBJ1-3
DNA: TGTGCCAGCAGTTACTCGGCAGACTATGGAAACACCATATATTTT
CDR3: CASSYSADYGNTIYF

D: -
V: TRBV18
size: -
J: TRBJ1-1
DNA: TGTGCCAGCTCACAAGCATCTGACACTGAAGCTTTCTTT
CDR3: CASSQASDTEAFF

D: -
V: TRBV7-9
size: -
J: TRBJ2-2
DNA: TGTGCCAGCAGCTTGCACAGACCCTCCCTTACCGGGGAGCTGTTTTTT
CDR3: CASSLHRPSLTGELFF

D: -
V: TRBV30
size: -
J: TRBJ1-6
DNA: TGTGCCTGGAGTGTGACCAGTGATTCACCCCTCCACTTT
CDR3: CAWSVTSDSPLHF

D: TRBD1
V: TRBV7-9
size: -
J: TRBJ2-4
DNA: TGTGCCAGCAGCTTGGGTCGGGACAGGGAGATCATTCAGTACTTC
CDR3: CASSLGRDREIIQYF

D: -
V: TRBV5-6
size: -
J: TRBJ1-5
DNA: TGTGCCAGCAGCTTGTGGTGGAACAATCAGCCCCAGCATTTT
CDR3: CASSLWWNNQPQHF

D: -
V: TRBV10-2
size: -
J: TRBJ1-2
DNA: TGCGCCAGCAGTGAGGGACCGCACGATGGCTACACCTTC
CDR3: CASSEGPHDGYTF

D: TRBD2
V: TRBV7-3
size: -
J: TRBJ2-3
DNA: TGTGCCAGCAGCCGGACCGCAGCGGGGGGCCGGGGAGATACGCAGTATTTT
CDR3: CASSRTAAGGRGDTQYF

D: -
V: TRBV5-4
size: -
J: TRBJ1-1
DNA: TGTGCCAGCAGCTTGCTGTCCAGCATGAACACTGAAGCTTTCTTT
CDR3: CASSLLSSMNTEAFF

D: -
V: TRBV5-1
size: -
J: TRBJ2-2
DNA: TGCGCCAGCAGCTTGGGTCTGACCAACACCGGGGAGCTGTTTTTT
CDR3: CASSLGLTNTGELFF

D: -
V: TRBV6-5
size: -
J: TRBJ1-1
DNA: TGTGCCAGCAGTTACGTTCGGGAAACTGAAGCTTTCTTT
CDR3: CASSYVRETEAFF

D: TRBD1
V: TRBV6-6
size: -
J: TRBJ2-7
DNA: TGTGCCAGCAGTGCACAGGGGTTCGAGCAGTACTTC
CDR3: CASSAQGFEQYF

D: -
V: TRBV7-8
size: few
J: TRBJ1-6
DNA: TGTGCCAGCAGCTTAGAATTATCCTATAATTCACCCCTCCACTTT
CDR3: CASSLELSYNSPLHF

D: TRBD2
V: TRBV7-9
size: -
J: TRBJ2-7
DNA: TGTGCCAGCAGCCCCGGGACTAACCCCTACGAGCAGTACTTC
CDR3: CASSPGTNPYEQYF

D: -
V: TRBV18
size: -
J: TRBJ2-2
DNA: TGTGCCAGCTCACCCCAGGGGACGAACACCGGGGAGCTGTTTTTT
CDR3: CASSPQGTNTGELFF

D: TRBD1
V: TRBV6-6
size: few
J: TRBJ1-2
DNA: TGTGCCAGCCGAAGCGCACAGGGGGCGAATGACTATGGCTACACCTTC
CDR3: CASRSAQGANDYGYTF

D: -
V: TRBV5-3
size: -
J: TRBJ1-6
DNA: TGTGCCAGAAGCTTGGGGTATCAGCCTAATTCACCCCTCCACTTT
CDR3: CARSLGYQPNSPLHF

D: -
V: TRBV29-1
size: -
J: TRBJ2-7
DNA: TGCAGCGTAGCGGACACGAGCTCCTACGAGCAGTACTTC
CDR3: CSVADTSSYEQYF

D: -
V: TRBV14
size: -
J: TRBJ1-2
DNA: TGTGCCAGCAGCCAAGTCCGCGAAGGAAGTAACTATGGCTACACCTTC
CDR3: CASSQVREGSNYGYTF

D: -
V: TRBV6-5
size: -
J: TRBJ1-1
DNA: TGTGCCAGCAGGTCAGGGGTATCTGAAGCTTTCTTT
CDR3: CASRSGVSEAFF

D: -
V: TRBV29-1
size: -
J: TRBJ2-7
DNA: TGCAGCGTTGCGGCCTCCAACTACGAGCAGTACTTC
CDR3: CSVAASNYEQYF

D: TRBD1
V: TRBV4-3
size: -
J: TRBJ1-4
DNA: TGCGCCAGCAGCCAAGACTGGGACAGGGTTAATGAAAAACTGTTTTTT
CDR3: CASSQDWDRVNEKLFF

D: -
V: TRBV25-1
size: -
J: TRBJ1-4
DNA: TGTGCCAGCACCCTAGGAGGGTATGAGAATGAAAAACTGTTTTTT
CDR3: CASTLGGYENEKLFF

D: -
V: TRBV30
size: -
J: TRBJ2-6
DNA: TGTGCCTGGGACCGGGCGGGGGGGGCCAACGTCCTGACTTTC
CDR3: CAWDRAGGANVLTF

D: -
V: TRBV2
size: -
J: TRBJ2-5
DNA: TGTGCCAGCAGTGAAGGGGGGACCCAGTACTTC
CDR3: CASSEGGTQYF

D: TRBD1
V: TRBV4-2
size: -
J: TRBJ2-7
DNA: TGTGCCAGCAGCCAATCGACCAGACAGGGGGCCTACGAGCAGTACTTC
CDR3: CASSQSTRQGAYEQYF

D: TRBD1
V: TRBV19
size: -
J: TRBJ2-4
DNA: TGTGCCAGTAGTATAGGACAGGGTTCTTACATTCAGTACTTC
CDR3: CASSIGQGSYIQYF

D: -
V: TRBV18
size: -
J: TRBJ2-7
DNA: TGTGCCAGCTCTCCACCTCGGGGGCAGCCCTACGAGCAGTACTTC
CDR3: CASSPPRGQPYEQYF